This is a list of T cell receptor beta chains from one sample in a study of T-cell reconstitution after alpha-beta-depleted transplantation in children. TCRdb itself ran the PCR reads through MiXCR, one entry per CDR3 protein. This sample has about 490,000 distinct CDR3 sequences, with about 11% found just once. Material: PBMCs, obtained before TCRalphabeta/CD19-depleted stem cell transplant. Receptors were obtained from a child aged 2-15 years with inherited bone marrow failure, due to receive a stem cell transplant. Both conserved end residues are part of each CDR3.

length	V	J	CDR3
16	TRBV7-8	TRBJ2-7	CASSLEETLFSYEQYF
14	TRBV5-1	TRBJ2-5	CASSLGLGRETQYF
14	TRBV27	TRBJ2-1	CASNLAGNYNEQFF
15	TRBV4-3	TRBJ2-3	CASSQEGLAGDTQYF
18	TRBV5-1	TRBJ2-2	CASSSPGLAGVNTGELFF
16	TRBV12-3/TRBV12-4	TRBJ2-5	CASRERLAGDRETQYF
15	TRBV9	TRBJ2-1	CASSVSGSSYNEQFF
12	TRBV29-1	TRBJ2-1	CSAGVSYNEQFF
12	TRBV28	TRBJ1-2	CASSSSNYGYTF
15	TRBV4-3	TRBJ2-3	CASTTVSGSFDTQYF
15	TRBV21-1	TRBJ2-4	CASSKAQEVKNIQYF
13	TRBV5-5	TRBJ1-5	CASSLVANQPQHF
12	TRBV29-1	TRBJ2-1	CSVLDTNNEQFF
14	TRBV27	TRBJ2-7	CASSLQGARNEQYF
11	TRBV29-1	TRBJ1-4	CSVEGGRKLFF
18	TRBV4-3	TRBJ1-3	CASSQDFLLGRGGNTIYF
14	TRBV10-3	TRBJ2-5	CAISAGQGQETQYF
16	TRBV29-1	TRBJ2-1	CSVEDGAMSSYNEQFF
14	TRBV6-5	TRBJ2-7	CASSYSPGAYEQYF
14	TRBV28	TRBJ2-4	CASSFYRGPNIQYF
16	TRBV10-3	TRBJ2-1	CAISESRVADYNEQFF
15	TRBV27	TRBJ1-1	CASSLADFGTTEAFF
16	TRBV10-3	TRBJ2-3	CSISALAGGPTDTQYF
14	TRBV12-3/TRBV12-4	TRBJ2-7	CASSFVASGYEQYF
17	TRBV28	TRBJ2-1	CASIGAVGKQFYNEQFF
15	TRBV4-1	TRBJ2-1	CASSQPPGTNNEQFF
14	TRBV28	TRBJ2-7	CASSYRGRENEQYF
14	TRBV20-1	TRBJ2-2	CSASGLAGTGELFF
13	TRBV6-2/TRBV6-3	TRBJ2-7	CATDRESFPEQYF
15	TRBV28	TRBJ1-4	CASSPPGAGNEKLFF
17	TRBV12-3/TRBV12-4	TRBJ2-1	CASIAFGLAGGVDEQFF
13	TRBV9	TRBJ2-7	CASSVEGAYEQYF
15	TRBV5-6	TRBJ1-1	CASSARQGGRYEAFF
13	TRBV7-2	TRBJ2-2	CASELVRTGELFF
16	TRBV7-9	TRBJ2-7	CASSRGTSGRNYEQYF
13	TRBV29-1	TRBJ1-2	CSVEDSPRNGYTF
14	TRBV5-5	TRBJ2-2	CASSLAVGTGELFF
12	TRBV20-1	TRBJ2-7	CSAAGTIYEQYF